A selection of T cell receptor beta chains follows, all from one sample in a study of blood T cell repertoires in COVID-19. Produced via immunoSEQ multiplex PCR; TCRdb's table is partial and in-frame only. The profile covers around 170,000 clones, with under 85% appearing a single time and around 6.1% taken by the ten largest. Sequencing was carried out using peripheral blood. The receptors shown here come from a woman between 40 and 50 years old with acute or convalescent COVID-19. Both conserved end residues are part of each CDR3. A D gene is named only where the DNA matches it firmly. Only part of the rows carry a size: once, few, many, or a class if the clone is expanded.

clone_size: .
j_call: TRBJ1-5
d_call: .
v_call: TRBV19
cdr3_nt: TGTGCCAGTAGTATAGATCGGACACTTCATCAGCCCCAGCATTTT
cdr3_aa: CASSIDRTLHQPQHF

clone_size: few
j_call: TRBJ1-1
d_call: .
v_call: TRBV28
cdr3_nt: TGTGCCAGCAGTTTACTTCAGGCTGAAGCTTTCTTT
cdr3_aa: CASSLLQAEAFF

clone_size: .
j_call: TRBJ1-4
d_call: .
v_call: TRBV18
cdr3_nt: TGTGCCAGCTCACCGGCGACAGAACCTAATGAAAAACTGTTTTTT
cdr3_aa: CASSPATEPNEKLFF

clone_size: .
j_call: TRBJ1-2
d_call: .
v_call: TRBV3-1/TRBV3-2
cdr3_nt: TGTGCCAGCAGCCCCGGTGGTTTGGGCTACACCTTC
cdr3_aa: CASSPGGLGYTF

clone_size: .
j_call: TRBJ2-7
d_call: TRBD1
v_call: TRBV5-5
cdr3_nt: TGTGCCAGCAGCTTGACAGGGGGCCTCGCCTACGAGCAGTACTTC
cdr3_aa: CASSLTGGLAYEQYF

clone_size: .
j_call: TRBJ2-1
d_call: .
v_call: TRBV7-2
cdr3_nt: TGTGCCAGCAGCTTAGTATCGAGCTCCTACAATGAGCAGTTCTTC
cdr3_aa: CASSLVSSSYNEQFF

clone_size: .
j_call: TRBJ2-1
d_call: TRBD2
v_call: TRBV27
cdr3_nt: TGTGCCAGCAGTTTAGTGCTAGCGGGAGGGCCAAATGAGCAGTTCTTC
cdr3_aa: CASSLVLAGGPNEQFF

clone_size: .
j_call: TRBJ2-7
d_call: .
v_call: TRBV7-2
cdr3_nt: TGTGCCAGCAGCTTAGCGCGGCAGGGGGGAGTTTACGAGCAGTACTTC
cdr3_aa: CASSLARQGGVYEQYF

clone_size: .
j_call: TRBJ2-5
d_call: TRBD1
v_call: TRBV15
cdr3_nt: TGTGCCACCGGGACAGACGAACTGGAGACCCAGTACTTC
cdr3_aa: CATGTDELETQYF

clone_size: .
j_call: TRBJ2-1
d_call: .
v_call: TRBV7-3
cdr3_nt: TGTGCCAGCAGCTTAGGTACCCACAGGTTTAATGAGCAGTTCTTC
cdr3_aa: CASSLGTHRFNEQFF

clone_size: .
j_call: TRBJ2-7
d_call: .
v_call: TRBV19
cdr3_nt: TGTGCCAGTAGGTCAGGGGACCGCCTCCACGAGCAGTACTTC
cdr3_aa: CASRSGDRLHEQYF

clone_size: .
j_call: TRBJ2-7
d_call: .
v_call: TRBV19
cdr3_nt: TGTGCCAGTAGTATGCTAGCTGATGCCTACGAGCAGTACTTC
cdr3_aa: CASSMLADAYEQYF

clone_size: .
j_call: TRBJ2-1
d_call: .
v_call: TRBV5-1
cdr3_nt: TGCGCCAGCAGCTCCGAAACAGGGCATGAGCAGTTCTTC
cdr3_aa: CASSSETGHEQFF

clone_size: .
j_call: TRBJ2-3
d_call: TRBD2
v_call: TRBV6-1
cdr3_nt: TGTGCCAGCAGTGAAGTAGCGGGAGGGGCAGATACGCAGTATTTT
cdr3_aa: CASSEVAGGADTQYF

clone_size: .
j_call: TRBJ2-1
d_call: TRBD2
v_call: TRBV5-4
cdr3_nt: TGTGCCAGCAGCTTGGGCGGGGGGGCTACTGAGCAGTTCTTC
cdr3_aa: CASSLGGGATEQFF

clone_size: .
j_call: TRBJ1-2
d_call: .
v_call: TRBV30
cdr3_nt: TGTGCCTGGAGTGTACGACCGGGACAAAACTATGGCTACACCTTC
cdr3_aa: CAWSVRPGQNYGYTF

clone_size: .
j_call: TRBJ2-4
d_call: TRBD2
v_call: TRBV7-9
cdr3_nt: TGTGCCAGCAGCACCACCACGGGGGGCATTCAGTACTTC
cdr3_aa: CASSTTTGGIQYF

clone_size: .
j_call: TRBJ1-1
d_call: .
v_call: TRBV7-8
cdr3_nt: TGTGCCAGCAGCTTATCTGTCACGGTGTCCCCAGGGACATTGGCTTTCTTT
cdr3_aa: CASSLSVTVSPGTLAFF

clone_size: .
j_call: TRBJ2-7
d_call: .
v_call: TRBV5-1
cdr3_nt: TGCGCCAGCAGCTTGGGTCCAGGGTCTAACGAGCAGTACTTC
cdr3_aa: CASSLGPGSNEQYF

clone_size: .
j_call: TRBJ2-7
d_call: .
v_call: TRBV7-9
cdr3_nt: TGTGCCAGCAGCTGGGCATCGTCCTACGAGCAGTACTTC
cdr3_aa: CASSWASSYEQYF

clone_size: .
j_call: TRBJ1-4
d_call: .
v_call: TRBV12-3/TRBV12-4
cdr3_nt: TGTGCCAGCAGGTGGGGGGCTAATGAAAAACTGTTTTTT
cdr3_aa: CASRWGANEKLFF

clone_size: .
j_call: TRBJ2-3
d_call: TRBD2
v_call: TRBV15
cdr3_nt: TGTGCCACCAGCGGACTAGCGGGAGTAAAGGATACGCAGTATTTT
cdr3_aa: CATSGLAGVKDTQYF

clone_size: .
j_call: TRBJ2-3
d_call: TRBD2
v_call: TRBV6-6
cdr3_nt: TGTGCCAGCAGTCCGAAAAACGACGGGAGGCCGAGCACAGATACGCAGTATTTT
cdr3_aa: CASSPKNDGRPSTDTQYF

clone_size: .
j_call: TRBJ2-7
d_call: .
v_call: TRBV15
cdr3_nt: TGTGCCACCAGCAGAGAGGGCAGAAACTACGAGCAGTACTTC
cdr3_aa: CATSREGRNYEQYF

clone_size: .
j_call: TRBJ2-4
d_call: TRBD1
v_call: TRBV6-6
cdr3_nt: TGTGCCAGCAGTCAAACCGACAGGGTTAGATGGTACTTC
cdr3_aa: CASSQTDRVRWYF

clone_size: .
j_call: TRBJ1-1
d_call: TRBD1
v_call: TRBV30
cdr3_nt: TGTGCCTGGAGTAGAACAGGGGGCGATACTGAAGCTTTCTTT
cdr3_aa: CAWSRTGGDTEAFF

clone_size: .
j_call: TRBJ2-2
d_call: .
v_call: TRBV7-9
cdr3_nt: TGTGCCAGCAGACTAGGTACTGGGACCGGGGAGCTGTTTTTT
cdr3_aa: CASRLGTGTGELFF

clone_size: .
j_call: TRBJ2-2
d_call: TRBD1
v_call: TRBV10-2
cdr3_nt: TGCGCCAGCAGTGATAGGGGGCGCAGCACCGGGGAGCTGTTTTTT
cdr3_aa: CASSDRGRSTGELFF

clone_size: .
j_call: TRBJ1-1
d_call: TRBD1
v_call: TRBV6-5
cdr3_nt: TGTGCCACTGTGAGCAGGGGGACCACTGAAGCTTTCTTT
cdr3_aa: CATVSRGTTEAFF

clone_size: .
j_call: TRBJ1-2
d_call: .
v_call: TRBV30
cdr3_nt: TGTGCCTGGAGTGTTAGCGTGGGCAGGTCGACCTTACCCTATGGCTACACCTTC
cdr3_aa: CAWSVSVGRSTLPYGYTF

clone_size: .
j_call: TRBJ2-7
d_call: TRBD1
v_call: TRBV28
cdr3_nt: TGTGCCAGCAACCTGGGACAGTTCTACGAGCAGTACTTC
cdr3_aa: CASNLGQFYEQYF

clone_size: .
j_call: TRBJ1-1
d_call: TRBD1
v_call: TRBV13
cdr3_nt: TGTGCCAGCAGCACGGGGACAGGGGGCGTCACTGAAGCTTTCTTT
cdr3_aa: CASSTGTGGVTEAFF

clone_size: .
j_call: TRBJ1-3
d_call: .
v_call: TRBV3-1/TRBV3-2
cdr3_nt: TGTGCCAGCAGCCAAGCCCGTCGGACAGAGCCCTCTGGAAACACCATATATTTT
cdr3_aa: CASSQARRTEPSGNTIYF

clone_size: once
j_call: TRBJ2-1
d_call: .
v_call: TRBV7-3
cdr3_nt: TGTGCCAGCAGCCAATTTTACCCCCCGGATGAGCAGTTCTTC
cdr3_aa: CASSQFYPPDEQFF

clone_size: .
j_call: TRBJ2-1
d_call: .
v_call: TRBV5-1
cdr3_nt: TGCGCCAGCAGCTTGGACCCGGTAGCCTACAATGAGCAGTTCTTC
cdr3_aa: CASSLDPVAYNEQFF

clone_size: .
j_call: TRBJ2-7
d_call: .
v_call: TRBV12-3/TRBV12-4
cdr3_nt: TGTGCCAGCAGTGTAAACTCCTACGAGCAGTACTTC
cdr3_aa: CASSVNSYEQYF

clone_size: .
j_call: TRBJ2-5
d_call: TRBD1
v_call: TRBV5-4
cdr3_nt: TGTGCCAGCAGCTTGCTGGGGACAGGACAAGAGACCCAGTACTTC
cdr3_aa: CASSLLGTGQETQYF

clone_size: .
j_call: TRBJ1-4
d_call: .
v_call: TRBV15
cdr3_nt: TGTGCCACCAGCAGAGAGCGGGGAGCAACTAATGAAAAACTGTTTTTT
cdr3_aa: CATSRERGATNEKLFF

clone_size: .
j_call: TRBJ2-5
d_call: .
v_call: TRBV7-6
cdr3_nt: TGTGCCAGCAGTCCCGGTGAGACCCAGTACTTC
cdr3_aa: CASSPGETQYF

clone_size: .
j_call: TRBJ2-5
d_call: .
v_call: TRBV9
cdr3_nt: TGTGCCAGCAGCGTAGAGACAGCCCAAGAGACCCAGTACTTC
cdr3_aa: CASSVETAQETQYF

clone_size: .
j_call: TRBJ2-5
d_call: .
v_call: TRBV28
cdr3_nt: TGTGCCAGCGTATCAGTTCAGGGGTTGGAGACCCAGTACTTC
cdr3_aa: CASVSVQGLETQYF